Listed below are T cell receptor beta chains from one sample, sequenced in a study of blood T cell repertoires in COVID-19. Produced via immunoSEQ multiplex PCR; TCRdb's table is partial and in-frame only. In the table there are about 190,000 clones, 70% to 90% of which are singletons. The sample comprised peripheral blood. The receptors were gathered from a woman aged 40 to 50 who had recovered from COVID-19. The CDR3 runs from the conserved cysteine through the conserved F or W. The order of the fields is D gene, J gene, V gene, clone size, CDR3 protein, CDR3 DNA. D genes are given only for firm matches. The listing skips clone size in some rows; elsewhere it reads once, few, many or a size class.

D: .; J: TRBJ1-1; V: TRBV6-5; size: .; CDR3: CASRLQGDTEAFF; DNA: TGTGCCAGCAGGCTACAGGGTGACACTGAAGCTTTCTTT
D: .; J: TRBJ2-7; V: TRBV28; size: .; CDR3: CATGGYEQYF; DNA: TGTGCCACAGGGGGGTACGAGCAGTACTTC
D: TRBD2; J: TRBJ2-3; V: TRBV6-4; size: few; CDR3: CASSELAGGQDTQYF; DNA: TGTGCCAGCAGTGAGTTAGCGGGAGGGCAAGATACGCAGTATTTT
D: TRBD2; J: TRBJ2-1; V: TRBV6-5; size: .; CDR3: CASSSHGGLPNEQFF; DNA: TGTGCCAGCAGTTCGCACGGGGGACTACCCAATGAGCAGTTCTTC
D: .; J: TRBJ2-7; V: TRBV7-9; size: .; CDR3: CASSHRTETYEQYF; DNA: TGTGCCAGCAGCCACCGGACAGAGACCTACGAGCAGTACTTC
D: TRBD2; J: TRBJ2-5; V: TRBV6-5; size: .; CDR3: CASRGLAGEETQYF; DNA: TGTGCCAGCAGGGGACTAGCGGGAGAAGAGACCCAGTACTTC
D: TRBD1; J: TRBJ2-7; V: TRBV12-3/TRBV12-4; size: .; CDR3: CASRTQGHEQYF; DNA: TGTGCCAGCAGGACACAGGGGCACGAGCAGTACTTC
D: TRBD1; J: TRBJ2-5; V: TRBV7-9; size: .; CDR3: CATQTGLEETQYF; DNA: TGTGCCACCCAGACAGGGTTGGAAGAGACCCAGTACTTC
D: TRBD2; J: TRBJ2-7; V: TRBV18; size: .; CDR3: CASSRTSGSSLDEQYF; DNA: TGTGCCAGCTCAAGGACTAGCGGGAGTTCCTTAGACGAGCAGTACTTC
D: TRBD2; J: TRBJ2-4; V: TRBV7-9; size: .; CDR3: CASSAEREFAKNIQYF; DNA: TGTGCCAGCAGCGCGGAGCGGGAGTTTGCCAAAAACATTCAGTACTTC
D: .; J: TRBJ2-6; V: TRBV7-3; size: .; CDR3: CASSLTGPSGANVLTF; DNA: TGTGCCAGCAGCTTAACGGGGCCCTCTGGGGCCAACGTCCTGACTTTC
D: TRBD1; J: TRBJ2-1; V: TRBV7-2; size: .; CDR3: CASSYAPPGTVEFF; DNA: TGTGCCAGCAGCTATGCCCCCCCCGGGACAGTTGAGTTCTTC
D: .; J: TRBJ1-2; V: TRBV5-1; size: .; CDR3: CASSKGPDPKGYGYTF; DNA: TGCGCCAGCAGCAAGGGGCCAGATCCTAAGGGCTATGGCTACACCTTC
D: TRBD2; J: TRBJ2-1; V: TRBV30; size: .; CDR3: CAWTGMAGLASGEQFF; DNA: TGTGCCTGGACGGGGATGGCGGGACTAGCGAGCGGTGAGCAGTTCTTC
D: TRBD2; J: TRBJ2-7; V: TRBV5-6; size: .; CDR3: CASSLSPSGTLYEQYF; DNA: TGTGCCAGCAGCTTGAGTCCTAGCGGGACTTTATACGAGCAGTACTTC
D: .; J: TRBJ2-7; V: TRBV30; size: .; CDR3: CAWRPGWSSYEQYF; DNA: TGTGCCTGGAGGCCGGGATGGAGTTCCTACGAGCAGTACTTC
D: TRBD2; J: TRBJ2-5; V: TRBV7-7; size: .; CDR3: CASSLGRGTSGPDGGETQYF; DNA: TGTGCCAGCAGCTTAGGGCGGGGGACTAGCGGGCCCGACGGTGGAGAGACCCAGTACTTC